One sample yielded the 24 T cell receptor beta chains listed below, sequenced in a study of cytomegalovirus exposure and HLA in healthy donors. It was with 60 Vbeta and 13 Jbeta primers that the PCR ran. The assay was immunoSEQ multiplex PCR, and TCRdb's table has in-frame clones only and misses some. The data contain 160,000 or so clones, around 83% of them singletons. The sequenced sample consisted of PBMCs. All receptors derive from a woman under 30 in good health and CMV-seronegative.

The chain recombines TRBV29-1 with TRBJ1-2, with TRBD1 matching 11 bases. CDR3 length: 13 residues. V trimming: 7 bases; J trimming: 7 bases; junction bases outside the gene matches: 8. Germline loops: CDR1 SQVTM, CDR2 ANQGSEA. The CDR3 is CSGGGTGGAGYTF. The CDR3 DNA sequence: TGCAGCGGTGGGGGGACAGGGGGTGCTGGCTACACCTTC.

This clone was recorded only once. The CDR3 nucleotides read TGTGCCAGCAGCATCGGGGGGGGCTCCTACGAGCAGTACTTC. Translated: CASSIGGGSYEQYF. V is TRBV28 and J is TRBJ2-7, with 8 bases that match TRBD2. CDR3 length: 14 amino acids. With V trimmed by 6 bases and J by 0 bases, 4 bases remained unmatched. Germline values: CDR1 MDHEN, CDR2 SYDVKM. Full variable domain (rest looked up from reference TRBV28 and TRBJ2-7): DVKVTQSSRYLVKRTGEKVFLECVQDMDHENMFWYRQDPGLGLRLIYFSYDVKMKEKGDIPEGYSVSREKKERFSLILESASTNQTSMYLCASSIGGGSYEQYFGPGTRLTVT.

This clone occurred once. The CDR3 loop reads CASRPTPADNSPLHF. CDR3 in DNA: TGCGCCAGCAGACCTACCCCGGCGGATAATTCACCCCTCCACTTT. This chain joins TRBV5-1 and TRBJ1-6; D ambiguous. This CDR3 has 15 residues. The V end was cut by 5 bases, the J end by 5 bases, with 14 bases between. Germline V lookup: CDR1 SGHRS, CDR2 YFSETQ.

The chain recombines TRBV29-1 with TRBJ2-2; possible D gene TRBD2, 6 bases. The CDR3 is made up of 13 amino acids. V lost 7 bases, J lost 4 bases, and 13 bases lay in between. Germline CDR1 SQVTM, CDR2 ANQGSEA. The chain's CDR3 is CSGLGSSTGELFF. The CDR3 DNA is TGCAGCGGGCTCGGGAGTAGCACCGGGGAGCTGTTTTTT.

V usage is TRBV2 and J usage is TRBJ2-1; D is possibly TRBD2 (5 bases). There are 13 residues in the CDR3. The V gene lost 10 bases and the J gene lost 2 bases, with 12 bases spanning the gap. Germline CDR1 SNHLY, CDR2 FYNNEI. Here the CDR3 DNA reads TGTGCCATTACCAGAGCGGCCTACAATGAGCAGTTCTTC. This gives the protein CAITRAAYNEQFF.

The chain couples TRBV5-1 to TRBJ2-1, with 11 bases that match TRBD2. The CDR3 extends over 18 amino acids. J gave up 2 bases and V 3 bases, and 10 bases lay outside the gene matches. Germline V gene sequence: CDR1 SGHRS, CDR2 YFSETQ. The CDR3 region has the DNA TGCGCCAGCAGCTCCCGACTAGCGGGGTCGTCGGCCTACAATGAGCAGTTCTTC. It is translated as CASSSRLAGSSAYNEQFF.

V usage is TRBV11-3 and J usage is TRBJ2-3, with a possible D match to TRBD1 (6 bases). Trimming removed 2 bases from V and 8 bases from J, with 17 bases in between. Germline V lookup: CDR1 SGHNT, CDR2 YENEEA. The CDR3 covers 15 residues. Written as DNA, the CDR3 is TGTGCCAGCAGCTTAACGCGTGCAGGGGATGGTACGCAGTATTTT. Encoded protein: CASSLTRAGDGTQYF.

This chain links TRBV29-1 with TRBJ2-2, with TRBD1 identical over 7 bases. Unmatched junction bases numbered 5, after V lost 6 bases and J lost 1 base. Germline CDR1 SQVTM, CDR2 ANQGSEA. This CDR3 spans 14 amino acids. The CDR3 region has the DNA TGCAGCGTGGTCAGGGACAGGAACACCGGGGAGCTGTTTTTT. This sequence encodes CSVVRDRNTGELFF.

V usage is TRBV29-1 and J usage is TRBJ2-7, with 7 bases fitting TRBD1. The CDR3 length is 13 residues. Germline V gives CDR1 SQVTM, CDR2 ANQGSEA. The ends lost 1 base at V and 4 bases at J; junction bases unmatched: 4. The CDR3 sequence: CSVEVGDSYEQYF. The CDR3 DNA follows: TGCAGCGTTGAAGTCGGGGACAGTTACGAGCAGTACTTC.

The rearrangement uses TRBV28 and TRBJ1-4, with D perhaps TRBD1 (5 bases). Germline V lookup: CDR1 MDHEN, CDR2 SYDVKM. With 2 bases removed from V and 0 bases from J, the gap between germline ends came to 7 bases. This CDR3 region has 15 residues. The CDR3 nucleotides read TGTGCCAGCAGTTTAGCGGGGGCAACTAATGAAAAACTGTTTTTT. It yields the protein CASSLAGATNEKLFF. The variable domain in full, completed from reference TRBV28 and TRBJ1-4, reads DVKVTQSSRYLVKRTGEKVFLECVQDMDHENMFWYRQDPGLGLRLIYFSYDVKMKEKGDIPEGYSVSREKKERFSLILESASTNQTSMYLCASSLAGATNEKLFFGSGTQLSVL.

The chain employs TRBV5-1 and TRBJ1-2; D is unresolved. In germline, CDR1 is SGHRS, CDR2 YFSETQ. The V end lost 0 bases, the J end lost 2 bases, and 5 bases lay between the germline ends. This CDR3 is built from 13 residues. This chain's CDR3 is CASSLGQNYGYTF. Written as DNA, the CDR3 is TGCGCCAGCAGCTTGGGGCAGAACTATGGCTACACCTTC.

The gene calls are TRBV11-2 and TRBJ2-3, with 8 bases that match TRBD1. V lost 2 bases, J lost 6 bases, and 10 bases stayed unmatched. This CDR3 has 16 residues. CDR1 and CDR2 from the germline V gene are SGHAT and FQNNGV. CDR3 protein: CASSLRQGAWADTQYF. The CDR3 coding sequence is TGTGCCAGCAGCTTAAGGCAGGGGGCTTGGGCCGATACGCAGTATTTT.

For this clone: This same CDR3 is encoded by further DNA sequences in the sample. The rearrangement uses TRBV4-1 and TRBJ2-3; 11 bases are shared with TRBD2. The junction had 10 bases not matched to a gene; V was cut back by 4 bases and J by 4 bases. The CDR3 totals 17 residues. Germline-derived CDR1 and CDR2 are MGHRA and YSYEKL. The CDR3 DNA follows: TGCGCCAGCAGCCGCCTAGCGGGGGGCGAGTATGCAGATACGCAGTATTTT. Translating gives CASSRLAGGEYADTQYF.

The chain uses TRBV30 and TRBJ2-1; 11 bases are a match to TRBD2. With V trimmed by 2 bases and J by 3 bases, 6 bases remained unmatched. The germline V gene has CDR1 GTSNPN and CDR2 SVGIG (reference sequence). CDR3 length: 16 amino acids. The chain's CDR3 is CAWSRGLADIYNEQFF. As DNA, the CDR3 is TGTGCCTGGAGTAGGGGACTAGCGGATATCTACAATGAGCAGTTCTTC. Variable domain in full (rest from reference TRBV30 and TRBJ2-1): SQTIHQWPATLVQPVGSPLSLECTVEGTSNPNLYWYRQAAGRGLQLLFYSVGIGQISSEVPQNLSASRPQDRQFILSSKKLLLSDSGFYLCAWSRGLADIYNEQFFGPGTRLTVL.

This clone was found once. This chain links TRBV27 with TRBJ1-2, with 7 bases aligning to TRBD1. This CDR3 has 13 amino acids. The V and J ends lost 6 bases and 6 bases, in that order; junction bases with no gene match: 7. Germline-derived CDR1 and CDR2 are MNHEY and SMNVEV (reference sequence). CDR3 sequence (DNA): TGTGCCAGCAGACACCCAGGGGGGAATGGCTACACCTTC. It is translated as CASRHPGGNGYTF.

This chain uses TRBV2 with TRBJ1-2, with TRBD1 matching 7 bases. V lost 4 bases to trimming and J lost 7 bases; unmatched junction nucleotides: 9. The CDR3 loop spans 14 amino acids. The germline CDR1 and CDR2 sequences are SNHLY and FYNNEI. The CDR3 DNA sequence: TGTGCCAGCAGTGTAATTACAGGGGCTGGTGGCTACACCTTC. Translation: CASSVITGAGGYTF.

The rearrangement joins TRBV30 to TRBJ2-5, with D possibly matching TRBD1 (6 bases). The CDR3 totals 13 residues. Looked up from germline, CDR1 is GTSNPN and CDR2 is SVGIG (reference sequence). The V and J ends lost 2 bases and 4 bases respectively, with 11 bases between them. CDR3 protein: CAWSPTGLETQYF. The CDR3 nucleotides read TGTGCCTGGAGTCCAACAGGGTTAGAGACCCAGTACTTC. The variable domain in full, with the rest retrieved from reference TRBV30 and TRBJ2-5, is SQTIHQWPATLVQPVGSPLSLECTVEGTSNPNLYWYRQAAGRGLQLLFYSVGIGQISSEVPQNLSASRPQDRQFILSSKKLLLSDSGFYLCAWSPTGLETQYFGPGTRLLVL.

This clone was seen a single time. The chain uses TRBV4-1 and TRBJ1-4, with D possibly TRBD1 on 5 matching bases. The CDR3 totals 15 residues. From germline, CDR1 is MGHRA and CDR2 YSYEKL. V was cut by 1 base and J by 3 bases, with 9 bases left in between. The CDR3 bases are TGCGCCAGCAGCCAAGCCCAGGGCCCTAATGAAAAACTGTTTTTT. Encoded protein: CASSQAQGPNEKLFF.

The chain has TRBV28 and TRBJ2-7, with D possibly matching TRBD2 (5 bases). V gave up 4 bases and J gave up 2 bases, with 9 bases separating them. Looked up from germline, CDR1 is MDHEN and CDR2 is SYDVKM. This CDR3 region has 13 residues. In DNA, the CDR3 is TGTGCCAGCAGTTACGGGATCGCCTACGAGCAGTACTTC. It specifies CASSYGIAYEQYF.

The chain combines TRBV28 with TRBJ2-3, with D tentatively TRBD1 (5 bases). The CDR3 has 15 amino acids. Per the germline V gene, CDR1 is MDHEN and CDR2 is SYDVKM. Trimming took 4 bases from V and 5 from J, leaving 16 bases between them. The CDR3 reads CASSSQKGLEDTQYF. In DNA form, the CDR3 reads TGTGCCAGCAGTTCCCAAAAGGGGTTAGAAGATACGCAGTATTTT.

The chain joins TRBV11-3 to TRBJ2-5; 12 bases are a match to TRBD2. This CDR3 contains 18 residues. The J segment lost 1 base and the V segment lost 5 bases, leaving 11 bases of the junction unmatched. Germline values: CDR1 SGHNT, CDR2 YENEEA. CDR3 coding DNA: TGTGCCAGCAGCCATCATGCGACTAGCGGGGGCCCCCAAGAGACCCAGTACTTC. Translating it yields CASSHHATSGGPQETQYF.

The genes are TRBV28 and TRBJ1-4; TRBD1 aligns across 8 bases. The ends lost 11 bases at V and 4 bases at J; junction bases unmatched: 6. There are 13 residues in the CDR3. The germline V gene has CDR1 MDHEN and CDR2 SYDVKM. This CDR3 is CAARDRGNEKLFF. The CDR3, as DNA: TGTGCCGCCAGAGACAGGGGTAATGAAAAACTGTTTTTT.

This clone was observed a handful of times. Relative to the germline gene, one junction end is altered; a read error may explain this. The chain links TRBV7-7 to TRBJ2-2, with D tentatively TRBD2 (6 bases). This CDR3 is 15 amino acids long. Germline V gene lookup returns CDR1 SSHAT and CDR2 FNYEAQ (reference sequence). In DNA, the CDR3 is TGTGCTAGCAGCTCCGGCGCGGGAAACACCGGGGAGCTGTTTTTT. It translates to CASSSGAGNTGELFF.

The CDR3 nucleotides are TGTGCCAGCAGTGTGGGGACTAGGGGTGAAAAACTGTTTTTT. Amino acids: CASSVGTRGEKLFF. This rearrangement joins TRBV2 to TRBJ1-4; perhaps TRBD1 as D (5 bases). Looked up from germline, CDR1 is SNHLY and CDR2 is FYNNEI. This CDR3 has 14 residues. Trimming took off 4 bases at V and 7 bases at J, with 13 bases between the two ends. The complete variable domain, with remaining parts taken from reference TRBV2 and TRBJ1-4, reads EPEVTQTPSHQVTQMGQEVILRCVPISNHLYFYWYRQILGQKVEFLVSFYNNEISEKSEIFDDQFSVERPDGSNFTLKIRSTKLEDSAMYFCASSVGTRGEKLFFGSGTQLSVL.